This T cell receptor (beta chain) is drawn from a study of CD8+CD57+ T cells in acquired aplastic anemia. After removal of 0 bases from V and 5 bases from J, the junction contained 7 bases not matched to a gene. CDR1 is SGHRS and CDR2 is YFSETQ in the germline V gene. This CDR3 has 15 residues. In its sample, this clonotype was seen many times. Researchers used genomic DNA as the template to profile TCR beta VDJ and CDR3. TCRdb independently ran MiXCR on the reads; one entry per CDR3 protein. Of approximately 300,000 distinct CDR3 sequences in the sample, 45% to 65% were seen once. By flow cytometry, patients selected for sequencing had shown an expansion of CD8+CD57+ cells.

This sequence originates from a human donor with aplastic anemia. The sample comprised sorted CD4+, CD8+, or CD8+CD57+ T cells (not recorded which) from PBMCs. This sequence joins TRBV5-1 and TRBJ2-5, with TRBD2 matching over 7 bases. This CDR3 is CASSLGRGGDETQYF. The CDR3 nucleotides read TGCGCCAGCAGCTTGGGCCGGGGAGGGGACGAGACCCAGTACTTC. Filled out from reference TRBV5-1 and TRBJ2-5, the complete variable domain reads KAGVTQTPRYLIKTRGQQVTLSCSPISGHRSVSWYQQTPGQGLQFLFEYFSETQRNKGNFPGRFSGRQFSNSRSEMNVSTLELGDSALYLCASSLGRGGDETQYFGPGTRLLVL.